This TCR beta chain derives from a study of T cell clones after liver transplantation. Study at large: Third-party-reactive TCRbeta sequences from pre-transplant mixed lymphocyte reactions served as antigen-independent comparators.

V was clipped by 4 bases and J by 8 bases; unmatched bases: 8. The length of the CDR3 is 16 residues. Germline values: CDR1 SGHTS, CDR2 YDEGEE. Sequenced by immunoSEQ multiplex PCR; TCRdb stores in-frame clones only, minus some. The profile shows roughly 100,000 clones, 84% of them singletons. This sequence joins TRBV5-8 and TRBJ2-1, with TRBD2 matching 14 bases. This sample comprised CD4+ T cells from blood, obtained around 44 months after liver transplant. The source of this sequence is a human patient who received a liver transplant. Some T cells may trace back to the graft donor. Here the CDR3 reads CASSPRLAGGWHEQFF. The CDR3 DNA reads as TGTGCCAGCAGCCCACGACTAGCGGGAGGGTGGCATGAGCAGTTCTTC. The complete variable domain, with remaining parts taken from reference TRBV5-8 and TRBJ2-1, reads EAGVTQSPTHLIKTRGQQATLRCSPISGHTSVYWYQQALGLGLQFLLWYDEGEERNRGNFPPRFSGRQFPNYSSELNVNALELEDSALYLCASSPRLAGGWHEQFFGPGTRLTVL.